This T cell receptor beta chain derives from a study of molecular identifiers for immune sequencing clone quantification. Study summary: In replicates, RNA from roughly 20,000 or 100,000 naive CD8 cells was split five ways, four sequenced.

Methods described previously, with TCR primers listed, were used for bulk TCR libraries. From the PCR reads, TCRdb called clonotypes with MiXCR, one entry per CDR3 protein. The sample contains about 640,000 distinct CDR3 sequences, approximately 20% of which appear only once. CDR1 is SGHRS, CDR2 YFSETQ, per germline. Between the trimmed V and J ends, which lost 1 base and 2 bases, there was a span of 10 bases. The CDR3 length is 15 residues. Naive CD8 T cells underwent sorting with the CD8+CD4-CCR7+CD45RA+ definition. There are many counts of this clonotype. The TCR sequence derives from a human donor in good health. Some libraries in this study had Jurkat cell RNA spiked in. The material sequenced was naive CD8+ T cells from blood, with Jurkat cell RNA spiked in. As to subset: FACS-sorted CD8+CD4-CCR7+CD45RA+ naive T cells. The chain has TRBV5-1 and TRBJ1-5; D might be TRBD1 (6 bases). In nucleotides, the CDR3 is TGCGCCAGCAGCTTGAGCGGGGGGCGCAATCAGCCCCAGCATTTT. Translated, it gives CASSLSGGRNQPQHF. The full variable domain, in which reference TRBV5-1 and TRBJ1-5 provide the parts outside the CDR3, is KAGVTQTPRYLIKTRGQQVTLSCSPISGHRSVSWYQQTPGQGLQFLFEYFSETQRNKGNFPGRFSGRQFSNSRSEMNVSTLELGDSALYLCASSLSGGRNQPQHFGDGTRLSIL.